Listed below are T cell receptor beta chains from one sample, sequenced in a study of response to subunit inactivated influenza vaccine. TCRdb independently ran MiXCR on the RT-PCR reads; one entry per CDR3 protein. The data contain roughly 650,000 distinct CDR3 sequences, 11% to 15% of them singletons. The specimen was PBMCs from blood, collected less than 15 days before vaccination. The receptor set was obtained from a middle-aged man who received an inactivated influenza vaccine. Each CDR3 is given with its conserved first and last residue. D genes are given only for firm matches. Clone size is given for some rows only: seen once, a few or many times, or a class if the clone is expanded.

clone size: .
D gene: TRBD1
V gene: TRBV12-3/TRBV12-4
J gene: TRBJ2-2
CDR3 protein: CTSSLRRGRTGELFF
CDR3 DNA: TGTACCAGCAGTTTACGCAGGGGGCGTACCGGGGAGCTGTTTTTT

clone size: few
D gene: TRBD2
V gene: TRBV9
J gene: TRBJ2-7
CDR3 protein: CASSPQPSGSYEQYF
CDR3 DNA: TGTGCCAGCAGCCCACAGCCTAGCGGGAGTTACGAGCAGTACTTC

clone size: few
D gene: .
V gene: TRBV12-3/TRBV12-4
J gene: TRBJ1-1
CDR3 protein: CASRDRRRGDTEAFF
CDR3 DNA: TGTGCCAGCAGGGACCGGCGGAGGGGGGACACTGAAGCTTTCTTT

clone size: .
D gene: TRBD2
V gene: TRBV20-1
J gene: TRBJ2-1
CDR3 protein: CSARSQAGGHNEQFF
CDR3 DNA: TGCAGTGCTAGGTCTCAAGCGGGAGGTCACAATGAGCAGTTCTTC

clone size: few
D gene: TRBD2
V gene: TRBV28
J gene: TRBJ2-5
CDR3 protein: CASSLRSGKETQYF
CDR3 DNA: TGTGCCAGCAGCCTTCGTAGCGGGAAAGAGACCCAGTACTTC

clone size: .
D gene: .
V gene: TRBV10-3
J gene: TRBJ2-2
CDR3 protein: CAISADRYTGELFF
CDR3 DNA: TGTGCCATCAGTGCTGACAGATACACCGGGGAGCTGTTTTTT

clone size: many
D gene: .
V gene: TRBV9
J gene: TRBJ2-2
CDR3 protein: CASSVAGQSTGELFF
CDR3 DNA: TGTGCCAGCAGCGTAGCTGGTCAGTCGACCGGGGAGCTGTTTTTT

clone size: .
D gene: TRBD1
V gene: TRBV6-5
J gene: TRBJ2-7
CDR3 protein: CASSYRAGQEYF
CDR3 DNA: TGTGCCAGCAGTTACCGGGCCGGACAGGAGTACTTC

clone size: few
D gene: .
V gene: TRBV20-1
J gene: TRBJ2-1
CDR3 protein: CSAIALLNEQFF
CDR3 DNA: TGCAGTGCTATTGCCTTGTTGAATGAGCAGTTCTTC

clone size: .
D gene: .
V gene: TRBV7-3
J gene: TRBJ2-7
CDR3 protein: CASSSGAGGAEQYF
CDR3 DNA: TGTGCCAGCAGCTCCGGCGCGGGTGGGGCCGAGCAGTACTTC

clone size: few
D gene: .
V gene: TRBV10-3
J gene: TRBJ2-7
CDR3 protein: CAISESRDSYEQYF
CDR3 DNA: TGTGCCATCAGTGAGTCTAGAGACTCCTACGAGCAGTACTTC

clone size: few
D gene: .
V gene: TRBV10-3
J gene: TRBJ2-2
CDR3 protein: CASSGQANTGELFF
CDR3 DNA: TGTGCCAGCTCGGGACAAGCGAACACCGGGGAGCTGTTTTTT

clone size: many
D gene: .
V gene: TRBV27
J gene: TRBJ1-4
CDR3 protein: CASSPGPGSVTNEKLFF
CDR3 DNA: TGTGCCAGCAGTCCCGGGCCAGGGTCGGTAACTAATGAAAAACTGTTTTTT

clone size: many
D gene: .
V gene: TRBV5-1
J gene: TRBJ2-3
CDR3 protein: CASSLQGKSDTQYF
CDR3 DNA: TGCGCCAGCAGCTTGCAGGGGAAGTCAGATACGCAGTATTTT

clone size: many
D gene: .
V gene: TRBV20-1
J gene: TRBJ2-7
CDR3 protein: CSATWGYEQYF
CDR3 DNA: TGCAGTGCTACCTGGGGGTACGAGCAGTACTTC

clone size: few
D gene: .
V gene: TRBV2
J gene: TRBJ1-1
CDR3 protein: CASSVIPTGDTEAFF
CDR3 DNA: TGTGCCAGCAGTGTCATACCGACGGGGGACACTGAAGCTTTCTTT

clone size: few
D gene: .
V gene: TRBV3-1
J gene: TRBJ2-2
CDR3 protein: CASSQRPYRVGTGELFF
CDR3 DNA: TGTGCCAGCAGCCAACGGCCCTACAGGGTTGGAACCGGGGAGCTGTTTTTT

clone size: few
D gene: TRBD2
V gene: TRBV5-5
J gene: TRBJ2-7
CDR3 protein: CASSRFGGTAAYEQYF
CDR3 DNA: TGTGCCAGCAGCCGGTTCGGGGGGACTGCTGCCTACGAGCAGTACTTC

clone size: .
D gene: .
V gene: TRBV4-2
J gene: TRBJ1-2
CDR3 protein: CAMGPGRAGETSIYGYTF
CDR3 DNA: TGTGCCATGGGCCCCGGGCGGGCAGGAGAAACGAGTATTTATGGCTACACCTTC

clone size: .
D gene: .
V gene: TRBV10-3
J gene: TRBJ2-3
CDR3 protein: CAISESTRQPSTDTQYF
CDR3 DNA: TGTGCCATCAGTGAGTCGACTCGCCAACCCAGCACAGATACGCAGTATTTT

clone size: many
D gene: TRBD1
V gene: TRBV3-1
J gene: TRBJ2-1
CDR3 protein: CASSQELTGTGNNEQFF
CDR3 DNA: TGTGCCAGCAGCCAAGAACTTACCGGGACAGGGAACAATGAGCAGTTCTTC

clone size: many
D gene: TRBD2
V gene: TRBV5-1
J gene: TRBJ2-5
CDR3 protein: CASSPGTSGEETQYF
CDR3 DNA: TGCGCCAGCAGCCCCGGGACTAGCGGGGAAGAGACCCAGTACTTC

clone size: many
D gene: .
V gene: TRBV5-1
J gene: TRBJ2-2
CDR3 protein: CASSVSVRDTGELFF
CDR3 DNA: TGCGCCAGCAGCGTCTCAGTAAGGGACACCGGGGAGCTGTTTTTT

clone size: few
D gene: .
V gene: TRBV9
J gene: TRBJ2-3
CDR3 protein: CASSVVTMGTDTQYF
CDR3 DNA: TGTGCCAGCAGCGTAGTAACTATGGGGACAGATACGCAGTATTTT

clone size: .
D gene: TRBD1
V gene: TRBV27
J gene: TRBJ2-7
CDR3 protein: CASRLGEQGGYEQYF
CDR3 DNA: TGTGCCAGCAGACTGGGGGAACAGGGGGGCTACGAGCAGTACTTC

clone size: few
D gene: .
V gene: TRBV12-3/TRBV12-4
J gene: TRBJ1-5
CDR3 protein: CASSLGTASNQPQHF
CDR3 DNA: TGTGCCAGCAGTCTCGGGACGGCTAGCAATCAGCCCCAGCATTTT

clone size: .
D gene: .
V gene: TRBV12-2
J gene: TRBJ1-1
CDR3 protein: CASRLGYYSPRTNTEAFF
CDR3 DNA: TGTGCAAGTCGCTTAGGGTATTACAGCCCCAGAACGAACACTGAAGCTTTCTTT

clone size: .
D gene: .
V gene: TRBV12-3/TRBV12-4
J gene: TRBJ1-2
CDR3 protein: CASSLGSMYGYTF
CDR3 DNA: TGTGCCAGCAGTTTAGGGTCAATGTATGGCTACACCTTC

clone size: few
D gene: TRBD2
V gene: TRBV2
J gene: TRBJ2-7
CDR3 protein: CASSVWTSGTYGEQYF
CDR3 DNA: TGTGCCAGCAGTGTGTGGACTAGCGGGACGTACGGCGAGCAGTACTTC

clone size: .
D gene: .
V gene: TRBV12-3/TRBV12-4
J gene: TRBJ1-6
CDR3 protein: CASISEGGGNSPLHF
CDR3 DNA: TGTGCCAGCATAAGCGAAGGGGGAGGTAATTCACCCCTCCACTTT

clone size: .
D gene: .
V gene: TRBV12-3/TRBV12-4
J gene: TRBJ2-2
CDR3 protein: CASSDSGNGELFF
CDR3 DNA: TGTGCCAGCAGCGATTCCGGGAACGGGGAGCTGTTTTTT

clone size: few
D gene: .
V gene: TRBV29-1
J gene: TRBJ2-1
CDR3 protein: CSVSRNSGYNEQFF
CDR3 DNA: TGCAGCGTTTCCCGGAACAGCGGGTACAATGAGCAGTTCTTC

clone size: .
D gene: TRBD2
V gene: TRBV10-2
J gene: TRBJ2-4
CDR3 protein: CASSDSWTSGGKNIQYF
CDR3 DNA: TGCGCCAGCAGTGATTCGTGGACTAGCGGGGGGAAAAACATTCAGTACTTC

clone size: .
D gene: .
V gene: TRBV7-2
J gene: TRBJ1-6
CDR3 protein: CASSPSVGGVSPLHF
CDR3 DNA: TGTGCCAGCAGCCCCTCGGTAGGGGGGGTTTCACCCCTCCACTTT

clone size: few
D gene: TRBD2
V gene: TRBV5-1
J gene: TRBJ2-5
CDR3 protein: CASSLILSSAGDYQETQYF
CDR3 DNA: TGCGCCAGCAGCTTGATCCTTTCGTCGGCGGGGGATTACCAAGAGACCCAGTACTTC

clone size: .
D gene: .
V gene: TRBV21-1
J gene: TRBJ2-1
CDR3 protein: CASNPGRGFGNEQFF
CDR3 DNA: TGTGCCAGCAACCCGGGCAGGGGCTTCGGCAATGAGCAGTTCTTC

clone size: few
D gene: .
V gene: TRBV12-3/TRBV12-4
J gene: TRBJ1-1
CDR3 protein: CASSSGPEAFF
CDR3 DNA: TGTGCCAGCAGTTCCGGCCCTGAAGCTTTCTTT

clone size: few
D gene: .
V gene: TRBV2
J gene: TRBJ2-5
CDR3 protein: CASSARTVTQETQYF
CDR3 DNA: TGTGCCAGCAGTGCCCGGACCGTAACCCAAGAGACCCAGTACTTC

clone size: .
D gene: TRBD1
V gene: TRBV9
J gene: TRBJ2-7
CDR3 protein: CASSIGQGSSYEQYF
CDR3 DNA: TGTGCCAGCAGTATTGGACAGGGAAGCTCCTACGAGCAGTACTTC

clone size: .
D gene: .
V gene: TRBV3-1
J gene: TRBJ2-2
CDR3 protein: CASSQDYRPDTGELFF
CDR3 DNA: TGTGCCAGCAGCCAAGATTACAGGCCTGACACCGGGGAGCTGTTTTTT

clone size: many
D gene: TRBD2
V gene: TRBV4-1
J gene: TRBJ2-7
CDR3 protein: CASSQGLIIPSGRGEQYF
CDR3 DNA: TGCGCCAGCAGCCAAGGGCTCATCATCCCTAGCGGGAGAGGCGAGCAGTACTTC

clone size: .
D gene: .
V gene: TRBV7-9
J gene: TRBJ1-1
CDR3 protein: CASRSPGDTEAFF
CDR3 DNA: TGTGCCAGCAGGTCTCCGGGAGACACTGAAGCTTTCTTT

clone size: .
D gene: TRBD2
V gene: TRBV6-2/TRBV6-3
J gene: TRBJ2-1
CDR3 protein: CASSLAGGVLNEQFF
CDR3 DNA: TGTGCCAGCAGTTTAGCGGGGGGCGTCTTAAATGAGCAGTTCTTC

clone size: .
D gene: .
V gene: TRBV7-9
J gene: TRBJ2-1
CDR3 protein: CASSQQGTYNEQFF
CDR3 DNA: TGTGCCAGCAGCCAACAGGGAACTTACAATGAGCAGTTCTTC

clone size: few
D gene: .
V gene: TRBV24-1
J gene: TRBJ1-1
CDR3 protein: CATSDSKTGGTEAFF
CDR3 DNA: TGTGCCACCAGTGATTCTAAGACCGGGGGGACTGAAGCTTTCTTT

clone size: .
D gene: TRBD1
V gene: TRBV20-1
J gene: TRBJ1-6
CDR3 protein: CSASPQGAYNSPLHF
CDR3 DNA: TGCAGTGCTAGTCCTCAGGGGGCCTATAATTCACCCCTCCACTTT

clone size: few
D gene: TRBD2
V gene: TRBV7-9
J gene: TRBJ2-3
CDR3 protein: CASSGLIAGVDTQYF
CDR3 DNA: TGTGCCAGCAGCGGGCTCATAGCGGGAGTCGATACGCAGTATTTT

clone size: few
D gene: TRBD1
V gene: TRBV5-5
J gene: TRBJ1-4
CDR3 protein: CASRPTGVNEKLFF
CDR3 DNA: TGTGCCAGCAGACCGACAGGGGTTAATGAAAAACTGTTTTTT